The rows below give T cell receptor beta chains drawn from one sample of a study of cytomegalovirus exposure and HLA in healthy donors. Clones were read by immunoSEQ multiplex PCR, and TCRdb kept only the in-frame ones, dropping some. The repertoire consists of roughly 110,000 clones, with 77% occurring once and the leading ten covering approximately 4.2%. Sample: PBMCs. The receptor set was obtained from a male donor in good health and CMV-seronegative. The CDR3 runs from the conserved cysteine through the conserved F or W. The order of the fields is V gene, J gene, CDR3 protein.

v_gene: TRBV7-9; j_gene: TRBJ2-3; CDR3aa: CASSSREAGTDTQYF
v_gene: TRBV29-1; j_gene: TRBJ1-1; CDR3aa: CSVVPGQGWTEAFF
v_gene: TRBV28; j_gene: TRBJ1-5; CDR3aa: CASSLGVEGQPQHF
v_gene: TRBV6-1; j_gene: TRBJ1-5; CDR3aa: CASSGGLLSNQPQHF
v_gene: TRBV25-1; j_gene: TRBJ2-7; CDR3aa: CASSDSGQGLEQYF
v_gene: TRBV27; j_gene: TRBJ2-1; CDR3aa: CASSYPGLAGGPSYNEQFF
v_gene: TRBV4-1; j_gene: TRBJ1-2; CDR3aa: CASSQALPRGAGYTF
v_gene: TRBV28; j_gene: TRBJ1-5; CDR3aa: CASSLSSFRQPQHF
v_gene: TRBV6-1; j_gene: TRBJ1-1; CDR3aa: CASSERGASNTEAFF
v_gene: TRBV7-9; j_gene: TRBJ1-1; CDR3aa: CASSLEGVGAEAFF
v_gene: TRBV14; j_gene: TRBJ2-5; CDR3aa: CASSQGTSGQETQYF
v_gene: TRBV6-1; j_gene: TRBJ2-3; CDR3aa: CASKGLRAGTDTQYF
v_gene: TRBV7-2; j_gene: TRBJ2-7; CDR3aa: CASSPRQGPYEQYF
v_gene: TRBV5-1; j_gene: TRBJ2-7; CDR3aa: CASRMGTVDYEQYF
v_gene: TRBV9; j_gene: TRBJ2-7; CDR3aa: CASSARDRGPYEQYF
v_gene: TRBV7-9; j_gene: TRBJ2-7; CDR3aa: CASSPGTSGSPPEQYF
v_gene: TRBV5-1; j_gene: TRBJ1-5; CDR3aa: CASSLTGASNQPQHF
v_gene: TRBV29-1; j_gene: TRBJ2-1; CDR3aa: CSAREGWGNEQFF
v_gene: TRBV30; j_gene: TRBJ1-4; CDR3aa: CAWSTPQLPGEKLFF
v_gene: TRBV6-4; j_gene: TRBJ2-7; CDR3aa: CASSLRLSSYEQYF
v_gene: TRBV9; j_gene: TRBJ2-4; CDR3aa: CASSEGMWKNIQYF
v_gene: TRBV28; j_gene: TRBJ1-6; CDR3aa: CASRTGSSYNSPLHF
v_gene: TRBV6-5; j_gene: TRBJ1-1; CDR3aa: CASSYYGTSNTEAFF
v_gene: TRBV15; j_gene: TRBJ1-5; CDR3aa: CATSYTGQGAQPQHF
v_gene: TRBV5-1; j_gene: TRBJ2-7; CDR3aa: CASSLEALGSKREGRTYEQYF
v_gene: TRBV10-3; j_gene: TRBJ1-1; CDR3aa: CAIREGQATEAFF
v_gene: TRBV7-9; j_gene: TRBJ2-1; CDR3aa: CASSFSGPYNEQFF
v_gene: TRBV6-1; j_gene: TRBJ2-7; CDR3aa: CASSDLGAYEQYF
v_gene: TRBV5-1; j_gene: TRBJ1-1; CDR3aa: CASSRRDRGDTEAFF